There are many counts of the clone carrying this T cell receptor (beta chain). These data are taken from a study of T cells in Graves' hyperthyroidism and ophthalmopathy. The source of the PBMCs was less than 12 ml of fresh peripheral blood. CDR3 length: 15 residues. Germline CDR1 MDHEN, CDR2 SYDVKM. V was clipped by 4 bases and J by 6 bases; unmatched bases: 5. It was RNA transcripts that yielded the amplified TCR beta CDR3 regions. The TCR CDR3 first-round RT-PCR relied on the HTBI primer set. TCRdb processed the multiplex PCR reads anew with MiXCR; each CDR3 protein has one entry. The sample records fewer than 800,000 distinct CDR3 sequences, less than 20% being singletons.

The source of this sequence is a man aged 18 to 30 with Graves' hyperthyroidism. Material: blood. This chain connects TRBV28 to TRBJ2-1, with 11 positions matching TRBD2. The CDR3 region is CASSSTSGRINEQFF. The CDR3 DNA reads as TGTGCCAGCAGTTCTACTAGCGGGAGAATCAATGAGCAGTTCTTC.